The rows below give T cell receptor beta chains drawn from one sample of a study of blood T cell repertoires in COVID-19. Sequencing used immunoSEQ multiplex PCR; TCRdb keeps in-frame clones, though not all of them. The table includes around 46,000 clones, around 87% detected once. Sequenced material: peripheral blood. The origin of the receptors is a man aged 40-55 years with active COVID-19. The CDR3 runs from the conserved cysteine through the conserved F or W. A D gene is named only where the DNA matches it firmly. The size entry is marked missing in some rows and otherwise reads once, few, many or a size class.

V,J,size,D,CDR3,DNA
TRBV30,TRBJ1-5,NA,NA,CAWDSRGNQPQHF,TGTGCCTGGGACTCAAGAGGGAATCAGCCCCAGCATTTT
TRBV4-1,TRBJ2-3,NA,NA,CASSQDREFADTQYF,TGCGCCAGCAGCCAAGATCGGGAGTTTGCAGATACGCAGTATTTT
TRBV7-9,TRBJ2-7,NA,NA,CASSPRDTTLYEQYF,TGTGCCAGCAGCCCCCGGGACACTACATTATACGAGCAGTACTTC
TRBV6-1,TRBJ1-1,NA,NA,CASSENLSENTEAFF,TGTGCCAGCAGTGAAAATCTGAGTGAAAACACTGAAGCTTTCTTT
TRBV28,TRBJ2-7,NA,NA,CASSWDRRRENAYEQYF,TGTGCCAGCAGTTGGGATCGGCGGCGGGAAAACGCCTACGAGCAGTACTTC
TRBV5-4,TRBJ1-6,NA,TRBD1,CASSPGQYNSPLHF,TGTGCCAGCAGCCCGGGACAGTATAATTCACCCCTCCACTTT
TRBV4-1,TRBJ1-1,NA,TRBD1,CASSLTGQGASSEAFF,TGCGCCAGCAGCCTCACAGGACAGGGGGCTAGTAGTGAAGCTTTCTTT
TRBV6-1,TRBJ2-7,NA,NA,CASSEARGIGEQYF,TGTGCCAGCAGTGAAGCAAGGGGAATCGGCGAGCAGTACTTC
TRBV7-2,TRBJ2-7,NA,NA,CASTQVVGAGEQYF,TGTGCCAGCACCCAGGTAGTGGGGGCCGGCGAGCAGTACTTC
TRBV3-1/TRBV3-2,TRBJ1-6,once,NA,CASSQGGSPLHF,TGTGCCAGCAGCCAAGGAGGCTCACCCCTCCACTTT
TRBV4-2,TRBJ2-2,once,TRBD1,CASSQGAGGHTGELFF,TGTGCCAGCAGCCAAGGAGCAGGGGGCCACACCGGGGAGCTGTTTTTT
TRBV11-3,TRBJ2-2,NA,TRBD2,CASSRRGAGGGDTGELFF,TGTGCCAGCAGCCGGCGAGGGGCGGGAGGTGGGGACACCGGGGAGCTGTTTTTT
TRBV30,TRBJ1-5,NA,NA,CAWSGSGNQPQHF,TGTGCCTGGAGTGGATCGGGAAATCAGCCCCAGCATTTT